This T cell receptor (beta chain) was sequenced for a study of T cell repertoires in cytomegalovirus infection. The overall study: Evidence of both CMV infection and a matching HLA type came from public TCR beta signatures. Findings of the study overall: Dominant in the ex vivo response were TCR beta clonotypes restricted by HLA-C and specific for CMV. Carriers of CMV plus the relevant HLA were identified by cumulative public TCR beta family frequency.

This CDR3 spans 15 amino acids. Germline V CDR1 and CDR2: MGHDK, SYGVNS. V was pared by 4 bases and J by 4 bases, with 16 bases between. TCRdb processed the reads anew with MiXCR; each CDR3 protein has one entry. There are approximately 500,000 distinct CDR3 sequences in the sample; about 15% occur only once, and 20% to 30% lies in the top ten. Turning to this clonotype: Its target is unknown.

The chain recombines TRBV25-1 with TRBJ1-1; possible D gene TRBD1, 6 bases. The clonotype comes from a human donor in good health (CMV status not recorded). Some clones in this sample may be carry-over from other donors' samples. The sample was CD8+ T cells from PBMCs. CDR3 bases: TGTGCCAGCAGTGGAGGGTGGGGGCTGGCCACTGAAGCTTTCTTT. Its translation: CASSGGWGLATEAFF.